There are many counts of the clone carrying this T cell receptor beta chain. The germline gives CDR1 GTSNPN, CDR2 SVGIG (reference sequence). Trimming removed 5 bases from V and 0 bases from J, with 8 bases in between. The CDR3 is 13 amino acids. Exclusion covered patients with other autoimmune diseases or uncontrolled infections (as well as pregnancy or lactation). These data come from a study of Graves' ophthalmopathy and Graves' hyperthyroidism. Investigators amplified TCR beta CDR3 regions from RNA transcripts. Second-round multiplex PCR came after a first-round RT-PCR that employed HTBI primers. TCRdb reprocessed the multiplex PCR reads with MiXCR, giving one entry per CDR3 protein. The data contain around 400,000 distinct CDR3 sequences, about a sixth of them singletons.

The rearrangement links TRBV30 to TRBJ1-5; D is unresolved. Sequencing used peripheral blood. The TCR originated in a woman aged 18-30 years with Graves' ophthalmopathy. The chain's CDR3 is CAWETDSNQPQHF. The CDR3 nucleotides are TGTGCCTGGGAGACGGATAGCAATCAGCCCCAGCATTTT.